The TCR beta chain described here comes from a study of T cells expressing NK-cell markers. Study overall: With respect to HCMV, seven of the eight sequenced donors were seropositive, and one was seronegative.

Making the TCR beta cDNA relied on 5'RACE template switching with UMIs. TCRdb reanalyzed the 5' RACE reads, giving one entry per CDR3 protein sequence and no DNA. The repertoire shows roughly 350,000 distinct CDR3 sequences; the top ten hold 4% to 6.5%. This CDR3 comprises 14 residues. Per the germline V gene, CDR1 is KGHSH and CDR2 is LQKENI. This rearrangement joins TRBV18 to TRBJ1-1. This receptor was identified in a man aged 18-69 years in good health. Sequenced: blood T cells: a sorted CD56 or NKG2C T cell subset, CD4+ or CD8+ T cells, or bulk PBMC T cells (not recorded which). CDR3 residues: CASSQINENTEAFF.